This T cell receptor (beta chain) was sequenced during a study of CD8+ T cells in alopecia areata. Study-level results: Clonality was higher in lesional than normal scalp, especially in alopecia totalis/universalis. Compared with mice, patients displayed less clear TCR sharing, possibly for HLA-related reasons.

RNA extraction was followed by reverse transcription into cDNA, which acted as the sequencing template. Clones were read by immunoSEQ multiplex PCR, and TCRdb kept only the in-frame ones, dropping some. This table has about 220,000 clones, about 58% appearing once. Documented treatment: oral pan-JAK inhibitor, 5-10 mg twice daily. Germline values: CDR1 SGHRS, CDR2 YFSETQ. Trimming took 4 bases from V and 3 from J, leaving 11 bases between them. The CDR3 loop spans 13 amino acids. Regarding this clone: Its specificity is unknown.

This sequence joins TRBV5-1 and TRBJ2-7, with no clear D. The receptor was derived from a human donor with alopecia areata. The source was CD4+ T cells sorted from blood, collected at week 4, from a patient treated with tofacitinib. Here the CDR3 reads CASSIETYYEQYF. The CDR3 coding sequence is TGCGCCAGCAGCATTGAGACCTACTACGAGCAGTACTTC.